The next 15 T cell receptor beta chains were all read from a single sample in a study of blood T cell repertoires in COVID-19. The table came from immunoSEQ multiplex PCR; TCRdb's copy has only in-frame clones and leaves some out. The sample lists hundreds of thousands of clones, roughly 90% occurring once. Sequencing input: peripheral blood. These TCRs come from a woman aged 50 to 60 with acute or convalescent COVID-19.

CDR3 sequence (DNA): TGTGCCAGCAGCGAAGACATCGGGGGTGGGGAGCTGTTTTTT. Translating gives CASSEDIGGGELFF. The J gene is TRBJ2-2, the V gene TRBV13, with TRBD2 as a possible D gene (6 bases). CDR1 PRHDT and CDR2 FYEKMQ come from the germline V gene (reference sequence). V shed 5 bases and J shed 8 bases, with 15 bases lying between them. This CDR3 region has 14 residues.

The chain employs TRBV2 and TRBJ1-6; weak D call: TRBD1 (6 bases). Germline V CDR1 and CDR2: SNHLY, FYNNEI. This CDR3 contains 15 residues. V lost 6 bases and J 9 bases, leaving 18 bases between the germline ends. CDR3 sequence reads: CASSPQGREGSPLHF. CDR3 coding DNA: TGTGCCAGCAGCCCCCAGGGGAGGGAGGGTTCACCCCTCCACTTT.

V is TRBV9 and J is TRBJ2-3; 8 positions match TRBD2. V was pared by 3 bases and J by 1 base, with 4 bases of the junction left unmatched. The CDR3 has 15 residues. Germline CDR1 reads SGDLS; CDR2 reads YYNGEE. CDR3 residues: CASSGPLAGTDTQYF. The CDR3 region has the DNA TGTGCCAGCAGCGGGCCACTAGCGGGCACAGATACGCAGTATTTT. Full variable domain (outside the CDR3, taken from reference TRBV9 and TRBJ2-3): DSGVTQTPKHLITATGQRVTLRCSPRSGDLSVYWYQQSLDQGLQFLIQYYNGEERAKGNILERFSAQQFPDLHSELNLSSLELGDSALYFCASSGPLAGTDTQYFGPGTRLTVL.

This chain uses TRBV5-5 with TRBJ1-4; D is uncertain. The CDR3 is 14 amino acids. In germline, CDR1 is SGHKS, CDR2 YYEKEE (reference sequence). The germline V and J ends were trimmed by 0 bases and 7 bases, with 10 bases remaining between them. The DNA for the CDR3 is TGTGCCAGCAGCTTGGTTCCGGAGAGTGAAAAACTGTTTTTT. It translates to CASSLVPESEKLFF. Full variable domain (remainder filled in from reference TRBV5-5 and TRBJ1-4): DAGVTQSPTHLIKTRGQQVTLRCSPISGHKSVSWYQQVLGQGPQFIFQYYEKEERGRGNFPDRFSARQFPNYSSELNVNALLLGDSALYLCASSLVPESEKLFFGSGTQLSVL.

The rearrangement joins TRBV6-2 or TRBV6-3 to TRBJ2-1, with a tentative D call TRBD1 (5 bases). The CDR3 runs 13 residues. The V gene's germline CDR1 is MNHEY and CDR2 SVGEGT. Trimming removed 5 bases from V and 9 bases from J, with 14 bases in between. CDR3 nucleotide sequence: TGTGCCAGCAGTCGTGACAGTTATTTTGAGCAGTTCTTC. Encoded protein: CASSRDSYFEQFF.

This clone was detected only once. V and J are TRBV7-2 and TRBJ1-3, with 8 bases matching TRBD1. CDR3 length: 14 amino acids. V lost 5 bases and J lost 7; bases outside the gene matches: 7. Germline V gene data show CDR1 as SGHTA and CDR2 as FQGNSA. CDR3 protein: CASSQRQGPNTIYF. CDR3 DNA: TGTGCCAGCAGCCAACGACAGGGGCCGAACACCATATATTTT.

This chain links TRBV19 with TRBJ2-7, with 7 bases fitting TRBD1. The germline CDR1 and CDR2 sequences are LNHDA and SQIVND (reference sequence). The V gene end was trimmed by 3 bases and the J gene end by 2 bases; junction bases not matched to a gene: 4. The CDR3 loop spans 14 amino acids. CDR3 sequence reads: CASSIGQGAYEQYF. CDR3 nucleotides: TGTGCCAGTAGTATCGGCCAGGGGGCCTACGAGCAGTACTTC.

CDR3 DNA: TGTGCCAGCAGCCCGGTCGTCGGGGTAGGGGAGACCCAGTACTTC. Encoded protein: CASSPVVGVGETQYF. This sequence joins TRBV5-5 and TRBJ2-5, with a tentative D call TRBD2 (5 bases). The germline V and J ends were trimmed by 4 bases and 5 bases, with 18 bases remaining between them. This CDR3 has 15 amino acids. CDR1 SGHKS and CDR2 YYEKEE come from the germline V gene (reference sequence).

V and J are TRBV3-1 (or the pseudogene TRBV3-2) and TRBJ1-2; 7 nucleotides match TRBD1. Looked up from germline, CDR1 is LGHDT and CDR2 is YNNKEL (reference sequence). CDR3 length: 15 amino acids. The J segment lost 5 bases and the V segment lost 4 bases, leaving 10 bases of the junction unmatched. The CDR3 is CASSLGIGTAYGYTF. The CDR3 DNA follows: TGTGCCAGCAGCCTCGGTATTGGGACAGCATATGGCTACACCTTC.

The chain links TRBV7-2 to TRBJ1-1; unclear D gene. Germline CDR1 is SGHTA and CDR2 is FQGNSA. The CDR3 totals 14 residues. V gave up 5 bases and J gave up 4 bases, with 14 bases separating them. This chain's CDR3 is CASSPVSYGTEAFF. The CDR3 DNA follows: TGTGCCAGCAGCCCGGTTTCTTATGGCACTGAAGCTTTCTTT.

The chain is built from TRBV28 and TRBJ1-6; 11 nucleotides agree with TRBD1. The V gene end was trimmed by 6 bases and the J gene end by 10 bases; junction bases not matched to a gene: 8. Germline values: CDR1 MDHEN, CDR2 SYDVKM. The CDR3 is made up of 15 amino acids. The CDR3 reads CASSPRDRGWSPLHF. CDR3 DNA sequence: TGTGCCAGCAGCCCCCGGGACAGGGGGTGGTCACCCCTCCACTTT.

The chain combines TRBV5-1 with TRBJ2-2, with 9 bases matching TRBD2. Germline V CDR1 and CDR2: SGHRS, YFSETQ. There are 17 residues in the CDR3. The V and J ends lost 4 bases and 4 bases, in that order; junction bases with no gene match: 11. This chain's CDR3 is CASSPGRLAEITGELFF. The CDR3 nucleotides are TGCGCCAGCAGCCCCGGTAGACTAGCGGAAATCACCGGGGAGCTGTTTTTT.

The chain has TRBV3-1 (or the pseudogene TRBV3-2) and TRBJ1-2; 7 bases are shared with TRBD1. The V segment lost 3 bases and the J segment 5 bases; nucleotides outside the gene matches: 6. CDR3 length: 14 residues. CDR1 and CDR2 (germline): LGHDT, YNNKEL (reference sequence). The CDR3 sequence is CASSQTRDSYGYTF. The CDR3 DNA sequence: TGTGCCAGCAGCCAGACCAGGGACAGTTATGGCTACACCTTC.

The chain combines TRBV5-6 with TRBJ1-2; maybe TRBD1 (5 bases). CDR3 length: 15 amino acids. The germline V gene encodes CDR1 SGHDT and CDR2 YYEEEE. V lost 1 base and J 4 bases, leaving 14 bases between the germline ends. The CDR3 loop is CASSLWGDGPYGYTF. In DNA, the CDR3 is TGTGCCAGCAGCTTGTGGGGGGACGGACCCTATGGCTACACCTTC.

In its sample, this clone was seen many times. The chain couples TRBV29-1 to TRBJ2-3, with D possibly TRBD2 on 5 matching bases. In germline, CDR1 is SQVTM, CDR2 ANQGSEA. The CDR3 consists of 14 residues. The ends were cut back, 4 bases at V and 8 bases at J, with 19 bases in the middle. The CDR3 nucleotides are TGCAGCGTTGGAGCGGAGGCTATATCCGGTACGCAGTATTTT. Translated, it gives CSVGAEAISGTQYF.